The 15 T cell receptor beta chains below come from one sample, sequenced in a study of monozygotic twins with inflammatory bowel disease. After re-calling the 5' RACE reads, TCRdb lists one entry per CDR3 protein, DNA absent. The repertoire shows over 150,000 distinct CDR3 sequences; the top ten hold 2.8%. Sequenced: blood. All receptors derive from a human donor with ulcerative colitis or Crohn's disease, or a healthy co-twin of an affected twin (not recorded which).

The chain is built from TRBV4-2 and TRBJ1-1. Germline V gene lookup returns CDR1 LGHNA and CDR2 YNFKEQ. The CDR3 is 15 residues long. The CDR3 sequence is CASSTNRVENTEAFF.

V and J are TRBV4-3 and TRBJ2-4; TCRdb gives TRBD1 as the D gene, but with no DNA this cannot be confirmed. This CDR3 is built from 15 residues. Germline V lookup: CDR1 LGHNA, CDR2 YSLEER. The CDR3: CASSQEQQGRNIQYF.

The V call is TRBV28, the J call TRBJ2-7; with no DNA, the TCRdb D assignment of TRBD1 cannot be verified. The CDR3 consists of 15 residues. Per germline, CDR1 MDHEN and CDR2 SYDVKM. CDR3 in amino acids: CASSLGTGKPYEQYF.

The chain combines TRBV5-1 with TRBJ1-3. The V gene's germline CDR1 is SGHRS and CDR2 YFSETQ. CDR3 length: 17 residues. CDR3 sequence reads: CASSLADGSSSGNTIYF.

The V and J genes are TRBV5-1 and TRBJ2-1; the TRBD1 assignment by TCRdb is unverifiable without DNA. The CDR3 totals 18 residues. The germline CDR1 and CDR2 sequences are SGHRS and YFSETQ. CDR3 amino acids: CASSSGGKASPMRDEQFF.

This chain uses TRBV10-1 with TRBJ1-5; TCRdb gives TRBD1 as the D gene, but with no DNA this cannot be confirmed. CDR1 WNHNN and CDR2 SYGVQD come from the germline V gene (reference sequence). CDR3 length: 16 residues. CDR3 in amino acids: CASSEPPGEEYQPQHF.

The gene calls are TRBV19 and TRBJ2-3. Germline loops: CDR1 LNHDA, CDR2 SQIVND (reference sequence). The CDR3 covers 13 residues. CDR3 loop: CASSLGRADTQYF.

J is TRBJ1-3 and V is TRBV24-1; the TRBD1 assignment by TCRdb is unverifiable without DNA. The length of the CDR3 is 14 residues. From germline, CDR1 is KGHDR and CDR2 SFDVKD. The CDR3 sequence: CATSTGGYGNTIYF.

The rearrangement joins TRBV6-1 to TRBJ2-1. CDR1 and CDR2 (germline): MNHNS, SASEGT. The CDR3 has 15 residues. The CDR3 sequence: CASKETPSSYNEQFF.

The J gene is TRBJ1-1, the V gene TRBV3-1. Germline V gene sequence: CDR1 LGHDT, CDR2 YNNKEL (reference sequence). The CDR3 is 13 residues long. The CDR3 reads CASSPTWGTEAFF.

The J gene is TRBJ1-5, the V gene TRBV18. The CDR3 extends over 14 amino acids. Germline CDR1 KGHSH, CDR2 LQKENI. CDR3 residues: CASSPDRVDQPQHF. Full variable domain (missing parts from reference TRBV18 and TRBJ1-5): NAGVMQNPRHLVRRRGQEARLRCSPMKGHSHVYWYRQLPEEGLKFMVYLQKENIIDESGMPKERFSAEFPKEGPSILRIQQVVRGDSAAYFCASSPDRVDQPQHFGDGTRLSIL.

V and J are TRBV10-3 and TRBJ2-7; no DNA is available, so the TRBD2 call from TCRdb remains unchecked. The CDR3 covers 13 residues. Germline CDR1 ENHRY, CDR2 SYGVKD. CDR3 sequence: CAIRLAGVHEQYF.

CDR3 region: CASSLAGGSRTGELFF. The rearrangement uses TRBV5-1 and TRBJ2-2; there is no DNA to check the TCRdb D call of TRBD1. CDR3 length: 16 amino acids. Germline V gene sequence: CDR1 SGHRS, CDR2 YFSETQ.

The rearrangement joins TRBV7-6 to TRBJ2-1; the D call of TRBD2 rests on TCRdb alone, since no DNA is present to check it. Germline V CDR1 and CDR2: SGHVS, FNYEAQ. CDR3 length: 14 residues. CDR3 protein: CASSPGTINNEQFF. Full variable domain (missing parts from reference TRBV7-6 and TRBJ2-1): GAGVSQSPRYKVTKRGQDVALRCDPISGHVSLYWYRQALGQGPEFLTYFNYEAQQDKSGLPNDRFSAERPEGSISTLTIQRTEQRDSAMYRCASSPGTINNEQFFGPGTRLTVL.

The chain's CDR3 is CASSWTSGRGEQYF. The rearrangement joins TRBV19 to TRBJ2-7; TCRdb names TRBD2, which stays unverified in the absence of DNA. The CDR3 length is 14 residues. Looked up from germline, CDR1 is LNHDA and CDR2 is SQIVND (reference sequence).